This T cell receptor (beta chain) was retrieved from a study of Ad26.COV2.S vaccination and SARS-CoV-2 variants. As to treatment: 19 received Ad26.COV2.S at low or high dose, single or two shots; five or six received placebo; per-sample allocation not given. All samples were drawn on day 63, counting from the first vaccine or placebo injection. Libraries were prepared by immunoSEQ multiplex PCR; TCRdb keeps only in-frame clonotypes and omits some of them. Of about 280,000 clones listed, roughly 86% are singletons. The germline CDR1 and CDR2 sequences are MGHDK and SYGVNS. The length of the CDR3 is 13 residues. V was pared by 7 bases and J by 1 base, with 10 bases between.

The starting material was peripheral blood, obtained in a trial of Ad26.COV2.S vaccine versus placebo. The clonotype was recovered from a person aged 18-60 years who received the Ad26.COV2.S COVID-19 vaccine or a placebo. This sequence joins TRBV25-1 and TRBJ1-1; D is unresolved. This chain's CDR3 is CASTPPTNTEAFF. In DNA, the CDR3 is TGTGCCAGCACTCCACCGACGAACACTGAAGCTTTCTTT.